The 3 T cell receptor beta chains reported below all come from one sample, sequenced in a study of shared clonotypes between healthy human individuals. Profiled with immunoSEQ multiplex PCR; TCRdb holds only in-frame clones, not every one. Here the sample spans roughly 2.2 million clones, less than 95% being singletons. Material for sequencing was naive CD4+ T cells from PBMCs. Subset noted: CD45RA+ positively selected. The receptors shown here come from a young man in good health. Some clones in this sample may be carry-over from other donors' samples.

The chain employs TRBV6-1 and TRBJ1-2; maybe TRBD1 (5 bases). Germline V gene data show CDR1 as MNHNS and CDR2 as SASEGT. The CDR3 consists of 13 residues. Trimming removed 7 bases at V and 6 bases at J, with 15 bases between. In DNA form, the CDR3 reads TGTGCCAGCACTCCCCCTGGAGGGGATGGCTACACCTTC. The encoded protein is CASTPPGGDGYTF.

This clone was recorded only once. The V and J genes are TRBV29-1 and TRBJ2-1; 8 bases line up with TRBD2. The germline CDR1 and CDR2 sequences are SQVTM and ANQGSEA. The length of the CDR3 is 14 residues. V trimming: 8 bases; J trimming: 9 bases; junction bases outside the gene matches: 15. The CDR3 DNA reads as TGCAGCTCGAAGAGCGGGGGAGCCTCCGGTGAGCAGTTCTTC. As protein: CSSKSGGASGEQFF.

V is TRBV5-1 and J is TRBJ2-5, with 10 bases matching TRBD1. The DNA matches TRBJ2-7 better at its end, which makes the J call doubtful. The CDR3 contains 14 residues. Germline V gives CDR1 SGHRS, CDR2 YFSETQ. The CDR3: CASSPGTGVYEQYF. The CDR3 DNA reads as TGCGCCAGCAGTCCCGGGACAGGGGTCTACGAGCAGTACTTC.